This T cell receptor beta chain was retrieved from a study of CD8 T cells in Susac syndrome. Study in general: Sequenced Susac syndrome patients included roughly six with clinically active disease and about eight in remission.

RNA amounts of about 0.5 to 1 ug underwent reverse transcription with random hexamers. TCRdb re-called the immunoSEQ multiplex PCR reads with MiXCR, one entry per CDR3 protein. The table has about 150,000 distinct CDR3 sequences, roughly 95% seen once. The germline gives CDR1 DFQATT, CDR2 SNEGSKA (reference sequence). Trimming took 6 bases from V and 3 from J, leaving 12 bases between them. The CDR3 loop spans 13 amino acids. Patients with Susac syndrome showed fulfilment of recently defined diagnostic criteria for definite or probable disease. Through negative isolation, CD4+ and CD8+ T cells were obtained, while TEMRA cells were enriched using FACS.

The sequence came from a human donor with Susac syndrome. The chain combines TRBV20-1 with TRBJ2-1, with D perhaps matching TRBD2 (5 bases). The sequencing input was CD4+ T cells from PBMCs. CDR3 DNA sequence: TGCAGTGCCAGGAGCGGCCGCTACAATGAGCAGTTCTTC. It specifies CSARSGRYNEQFF.